Listed below are T cell receptor beta chains from one sample, sequenced in a study of blood T cell repertoires in COVID-19. Measured with immunoSEQ multiplex PCR; TCRdb has only the in-frame clones, and not every one. This sample has around 230,000 clones, with around 85% found just once. The sequenced material came from PBMCs or T cells enriched from blood (not recorded which). The origin of the receptors is a woman aged 40 to 50 with acute COVID-19. Each CDR3 is given with its conserved first and last residue. D genes are given only for firm matches. Clone size appears in some rows only: once, few, many, or a class for an expanded clone.

>TRBV19|TRBJ2-6|-|few
TGTGCCAGTAGTATCATTTCAGGAGCCAACGTCCTGACTTTC
CASSIISGANVLTF
>TRBV18|TRBJ2-3|TRBD1|-
TGTGCCACCTTCGGACAGGTGGCAGATACGCAGTATTTT
CATFGQVADTQYF
>TRBV19|TRBJ1-2|-|-
TGTGCCAGTAGTATAAAGACAGGTTTATATGGCTACACCTTC
CASSIKTGLYGYTF
>TRBV14|TRBJ1-5|-|once
TGTGCCAGCAGCCAATCAGGGGGCAATCAGCCCCAGCATTTT
CASSQSGGNQPQHF
>TRBV10-2|TRBJ2-4|TRBD2|-
TGCGCCAGCAGTGAGTCGGGACTACTAGAGGGCATTCAGTACTTC
CASSESGLLEGIQYF
>TRBV7-9|TRBJ2-2|TRBD1|-
TGTGCCAGCAGCTCGACAGGGGGCGAGACCGGGGAGCTGTTTTTT
CASSSTGGETGELFF
>TRBV4-1|TRBJ2-1|-|-
TGCGCCAGCAGCCAAGATTGGAGATCCTACAATGAGCAGTTCTTC
CASSQDWRSYNEQFF
>TRBV19|TRBJ2-3|TRBD2|-
TGTGCCAGTAGTTTAGGACTAGCGGGAACCCTTACAGATACGCAGTATTTT
CASSLGLAGTLTDTQYF
>TRBV18|TRBJ2-5|-|-
TGTGCCAGCTCACCGCTTCCGTCTGGGGCCCACCAAGAGACCCAGTACTTC
CASSPLPSGAHQETQYF
>TRBV5-4|TRBJ2-3|TRBD1|-
TGTGCCAGCAGCCCCCGACAGGGGCCTTCAACAGATACGCAGTATTTT
CASSPRQGPSTDTQYF
>TRBV19|TRBJ1-2|-|once
TGTGCCACCTTCGCCGGGGGCTACACCTTC
CATFAGGYTF
>TRBV9|TRBJ2-3|-|once
TGTGCCAGCAGCGTAGGCCATAAGCCGGGTCGCACAGATACGCAGTATTTT
CASSVGHKPGRTDTQYF
>TRBV21-1|TRBJ1-3|-|-
TGTGCCAGCAGTCGACTTGGAAACACCATATATTTT
CASSRLGNTIYF
>TRBV7-6|TRBJ1-4|TRBD1|-
TGTGCCAGCAGCCTGGGGGACAGAGAAAATGAAAAACTGTTTTTT
CASSLGDRENEKLFF
>TRBV6-5|TRBJ2-1|-|-
TGTGCCAGCAGTCCGGCTAGTAGTGAGCAGTTCTTC
CASSPASSEQFF
>TRBV13|TRBJ2-3|TRBD2|-
TGTGCCAGCAGCCAGATCACTAGCGGCTTCACCGATACGCAGTATTTT
CASSQITSGFTDTQYF
>TRBV19|TRBJ1-5|TRBD1|-
TGTGCCAGTAGGGACCCGGGACAGTATAGCAATCAGCCCCAGCATTTT
CASRDPGQYSNQPQHF
>TRBV2|TRBJ2-3|-|-
TGTGCCAGCAGTGGTGGCTCTTCCACAGATACGCAGTATTTT
CASSGGSSTDTQYF
>TRBV3-1/TRBV3-2|TRBJ2-5|-|-
TGTGCCAGCAGCCAAGGGACAAGGGGGACCCAGTACTTC
CASSQGTRGTQYF
>TRBV6-5|TRBJ2-5|-|-
TGTGCCAGCAGTTACGGACAGACCCAAGAGACCCAGTACTTC
CASSYGQTQETQYF
>TRBV7-2|TRBJ1-2|-|-
TGTGCCAGCAGCTTAAAGACGGGTTCGAACTATGGCTACACCTTC
CASSLKTGSNYGYTF
>TRBV12-3/TRBV12-4|TRBJ1-1|-|-
TGTGCCAGCAGTTTAAGGGGGGAAGCTTTCTTT
CASSLRGEAFF
>TRBV7-9|TRBJ2-7|TRBD2|-
TGTGCCAGCAGCTCGGGACTAGCGGGAGGGTACGACGAGCAGTACTTC
CASSSGLAGGYDEQYF
>TRBV30|TRBJ2-1|TRBD2|-
TGTGCCTGGAGTCGGGAGGGTGCCCGCGGGGGTGAGCAGTTCTTC
CAWSREGARGGEQFF
>TRBV5-1|TRBJ2-1|TRBD2|-
TGCGCCAGCAGCTTTAGACCTAGCGGGCGTGACAATGAGCAGTTCTTC
CASSFRPSGRDNEQFF
>TRBV19|TRBJ1-2|-|-
TGTGCCAGTAGTACGTCAGGGCAAGGCTACACCTTC
CASSTSGQGYTF
>TRBV14|TRBJ2-3|TRBD1|-
TGTGCCAGCAGCCAATATGGACAGGGAATCCTAGATACGCAGTATTTT
CASSQYGQGILDTQYF
>TRBV5-6|TRBJ2-1|-|-
TGTGCCAGCAGCTTTCGACACACCCCCTACAATGAGCAGTTCTTC
CASSFRHTPYNEQFF
>TRBV2|TRBJ2-2|-|-
TGTGCCAGCAGCCGAGGGAGCGTCACCGGGGAGCTGTTTTTT
CASSRGSVTGELFF
>TRBV5-1|TRBJ2-1|TRBD1|-
TGCGCCAGCAGCTTGGTACCGGGACAGCCATCCTCCTCCTACAATGAGCAGTTCTTC
CASSLVPGQPSSSYNEQFF
>TRBV7-7|TRBJ2-1|TRBD2|-
TGTGCTAGCAGCGCTCGACTAGCGACCACCTACAATGAGCAGTTCTTC
CASSARLATTYNEQFF
>TRBV11-3|TRBJ2-1|TRBD2|-
TGTGCCAGCAGCCCCCGGGCTAGCGGGAGCTACAATGAGCAGTTCTTC
CASSPRASGSYNEQFF
>TRBV3-1/TRBV3-2|TRBJ2-2|TRBD1|-
TGTGCCAGCAGGGCCACAGGGGTTGGGGAGCTGTTTTTT
CASRATGVGELFF
>TRBV27|TRBJ2-7|TRBD2|-
TGTGCCAGCAGTTTATATTTTACTAGCGGTCCCCCGACCGAGCAGTACTTC
CASSLYFTSGPPTEQYF
>TRBV2|TRBJ1-2|-|-
TGTGCCAGCAGCACCCAACAGGGCCCCTATGGCTACACCTTC
CASSTQQGPYGYTF
>TRBV6-5|TRBJ2-7|-|-
TGTGCCAGCAGAAGGACTGCGCCTGACGAGCAGTACTTC
CASRRTAPDEQYF
>TRBV6-1|TRBJ2-6|-|-
TGTGCCAGCAGTGAACAGTTCTCTGGGGCCAACGTCCTGACTTTC
CASSEQFSGANVLTF
>TRBV19|TRBJ2-7|-|few
TGTGCCAGTAGCCCCGGGAGAGGCTACGAGCAGTACTTC
CASSPGRGYEQYF